Shown below are 16 T cell receptor beta chains from a single sample sequenced in a study of T-cell reconstitution after alpha-beta-depleted transplantation in children. During its preparation, the TCRbeta library received unique molecular identifiers. MiXCR, run by TCRdb on the PCR reads, gives a single entry per CDR3 protein. The data show more than 450,000 distinct CDR3 sequences, around 17% seen once. The material was PBMCs from the stem cell graft donor, obtained from the stem cell graft. All receptors come from a human donor who donated a stem cell graft to a child with acute lymphoblastic leukemia.

The chain has TRBV6-1 and TRBJ2-3; D uncertain. Germline CDR1 is MNHNS and CDR2 is SASEGT. This CDR3 spans 13 amino acids. Trimming removed 6 bases at V and 4 bases at J, with 11 bases between. The CDR3 loop is CASSISSADTQYF. The CDR3 bases are TGTGCCAGCAGCATATCTTCGGCAGATACGCAGTATTTT.

This clonotype was picked up a small number of times. V and J are TRBV6-1 and TRBJ2-3; 11 bases align to TRBD2. The junction had 10 bases not matched to a gene; V was cut back by 6 bases and J by 5 bases. This CDR3 has 16 residues. The germline V gene encodes CDR1 MNHNS and CDR2 SASEGT. CDR3 in amino acids: CASSSLAGVGGDTQYF. Here the CDR3 DNA reads TGTGCCAGCAGCTCACTAGCGGGAGTAGGTGGAGATACGCAGTATTTT.

The chain combines TRBV29-1 with TRBJ2-7, with TRBD1 matching 7 bases. J was trimmed by 2 bases and V by 0 bases; bases with no gene match: 4. Germline V gene lookup returns CDR1 SQVTM and CDR2 ANQGSEA. This CDR3 spans 14 amino acids. CDR3 in amino acids: CSVEEAGTAYEQYF. CDR3 nucleotide sequence: TGCAGCGTTGAAGAGGCTGGGACAGCCTACGAGCAGTACTTC.

This clonotype has only a few counts. CDR3 nucleotide sequence: TGTGCCAGTAGTAACAACTTACTAGCTACCCACACCGGGGAGCTGTTTTTT. This encodes CASSNNLLATHTGELFF. V usage is TRBV19 and J usage is TRBJ2-2; a possible D gene is TRBD2 (6 bases). Germline lookup yields CDR1 LNHDA and CDR2 SQIVND (reference sequence). This CDR3 has 17 amino acids. The V and J ends lost 4 bases and 3 bases respectively, with 18 bases between them.

This clonotype has only a few counts. The CDR3, as DNA: TGTGCCAGCAGCGTATCCGACGCCCTGGGCTACACCTTC. This translates into CASSVSDALGYTF. V gene TRBV9 combines with J gene TRBJ1-2, with D uncertain. Between the trimmed V and J ends, which lost 1 base and 8 bases, there was a span of 12 bases. The length of the CDR3 is 13 residues. The germline V gene has CDR1 SGDLS and CDR2 YYNGEE.

The rearrangement links TRBV12-3 or TRBV12-4 to TRBJ1-3, with D tentatively TRBD1 (5 bases). V lost 4 bases, J lost 0 bases, and 25 bases lay in between. The length of the CDR3 is 20 residues. The CDR3 nucleotides read TGTGCCAGCAGTTCCGTAAGGAGGGGAGTACCGAGGAGCTCTGGAAACACCATATATTTT. It is translated as CASSSVRRGVPRSSGNTIYF.

This clonotype was picked up a small number of times. The gene calls are TRBV12-3 or TRBV12-4 and TRBJ1-4; D is ambiguous. The CDR3 covers 15 residues. The V gene lost 1 base and the J gene lost 3 bases, with 9 bases spanning the gap. In DNA, the CDR3 is TGTGCCAGCAGTTTAGATGCACGGCCTAATGAAAAACTGTTTTTT. It codes for CASSLDARPNEKLFF.

This clonotype appeared a few times. The chain has TRBV3-1 and TRBJ1-1; no definite D call. Germline CDR1 and CDR2: LGHDT and YNNKEL (reference sequence). The V and J ends lost 0 bases and 8 bases respectively, with 13 bases between them. The CDR3 consists of 14 residues. CDR3 DNA sequence: TGTGCCAGCAGCCAAGAGCTTTGGACGGAAGAAGCTTTCTTT. Translating it yields CASSQELWTEEAFF.

V and J are TRBV21-1 and TRBJ2-1; the table's D call, TRBD2, has no DNA check behind it. TRBV21-1 is noted as a pseudogene. CDR3 length: 14 residues. The CDR3 loop is CASNSREEDNEQFF. The CDR3, as DNA: TGTGCCAGCAACTCCAGGGAGGAGGACAATGAGCAGTTCTTC.

V usage is TRBV27 and J usage is TRBJ2-1, with 8 nucleotides matching TRBD1. Germline assignment: CDR1 MNHEY and CDR2 SMNVEV (reference sequence). This CDR3 spans 13 amino acids. Unmatched junction bases numbered 6, after V lost 3 bases and J lost 11 bases. CDR3 sequence reads: CASSFSGGLKQFF. In DNA form, the CDR3 reads TGTGCCAGCAGTTTTTCAGGGGGCTTGAAGCAGTTCTTC.

This rearrangement joins TRBV19 to TRBJ1-1, with D perhaps TRBD1 (6 bases). The germline V gene has CDR1 LNHDA and CDR2 SQIVND (reference sequence). The length of the CDR3 is 15 residues. V lost 6 bases, J lost 10 bases, and 24 bases lay in between. CDR3 coding DNA: TGTGCCAGTAGCCCCCCGGGACGGAAGCGAGGGGGAGCTTTCTTT. Translating gives CASSPPGRKRGGAFF.

This clonotype was detected a few times. The rearrangement uses TRBV3-1 and TRBJ1-1, with D possibly TRBD1 on 6 matching bases. The CDR3 runs to 13 residues. Germline V gene data show CDR1 as LGHDT and CDR2 as YNNKEL (reference sequence). V was trimmed by 4 bases and J by 4 bases, leaving 10 bases between them. The DNA of the CDR3 is TGTGCCAGCAGCCGGGGGGGCATCACTGAAGCTTTCTTT. Translated, it gives CASSRGGITEAFF.

This chain uses TRBV15 with TRBJ1-5; TRBD1 matches 7 bases. Germline V gene lookup returns CDR1 LNHNV and CDR2 YYDKDF (reference sequence). Germline trimming cut 0 bases from V and 2 bases from J; bases unmatched to any gene: 4. This CDR3 has 16 residues. The CDR3 spells CATSREGGMGNQPQHF. CDR3 coding DNA: TGTGCCACCAGCAGAGAAGGGGGCATGGGCAATCAGCCCCAGCATTTT.

This clonotype was detected a few times. The chain links TRBV18 to TRBJ1-6, with 9 bases aligning to TRBD1. The CDR3 runs to 15 residues. J lost 10 bases, V lost 4 bases, and 8 bases had no gene match. CDR1 and CDR2 (germline): KGHSH, LQKENI. CDR3 amino acids: CASSLVWTGVSPLHF. For the CDR3, the DNA is TGTGCCAGCTCACTAGTCTGGACAGGGGTCTCACCCCTCCACTTT.

This clonotype has more than one count but fewer than ten. V gene TRBV12-3 or TRBV12-4 combines with J gene TRBJ1-1; D call uncertain. V gave up 2 bases and J gave up 5 bases, with 12 bases separating them. CDR3 length: 14 amino acids. CDR3 sequence reads: CASSLKRGRTEAFF. CDR3 sequence (DNA): TGTGCCAGCAGTTTAAAGAGAGGGAGAACTGAAGCTTTCTTT.

This chain uses TRBV29-1 with TRBJ2-3; TRBD1 aligns across 7 bases. Germline CDR1 is SQVTM and CDR2 is ANQGSEA. With 7 bases clipped from V and 0 bases from J, the junction kept 4 bases outside the gene matches. The CDR3 consists of 13 residues. The CDR3 nucleotides are TGCAGCGCAGACAGGGCTAGCACAGATACGCAGTATTTT. Its translation is CSADRASTDTQYF.